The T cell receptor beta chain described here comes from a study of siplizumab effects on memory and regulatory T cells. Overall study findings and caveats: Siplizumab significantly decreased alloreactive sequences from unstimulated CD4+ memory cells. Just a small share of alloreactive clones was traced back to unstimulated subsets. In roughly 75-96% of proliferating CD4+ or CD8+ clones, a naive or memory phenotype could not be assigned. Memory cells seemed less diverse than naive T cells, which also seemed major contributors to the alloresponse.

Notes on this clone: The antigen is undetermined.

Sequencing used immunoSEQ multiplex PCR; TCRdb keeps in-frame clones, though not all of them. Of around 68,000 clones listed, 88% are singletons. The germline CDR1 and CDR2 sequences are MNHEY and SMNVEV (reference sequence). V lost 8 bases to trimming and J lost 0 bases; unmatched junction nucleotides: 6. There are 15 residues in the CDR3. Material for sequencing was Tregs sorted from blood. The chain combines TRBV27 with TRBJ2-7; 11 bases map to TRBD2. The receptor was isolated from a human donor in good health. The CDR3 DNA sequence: TGTGCCAGCTCATCCGGGACTAGCGGCTCCTACGAGCAGTACTTC. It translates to CASSSGTSGSYEQYF.